The rows below give T cell receptor beta chains drawn from one sample of a study of cytomegalovirus exposure and HLA in healthy donors. Clones were sequenced by immunoSEQ multiplex PCR, and TCRdb holds only the in-frame ones, with some missing. The sample holds 150,000 to 250,000 clones; 82% are singletons and the top ten take under 7.5%. The sequencing sample was made of PBMCs. These receptors were taken from a woman in her forties or fifties in good health and CMV-seropositive. CDR3s include the opening cysteine and the closing phenylalanine or tryptophan. Each record gives: V gene, CDR3 protein.

>TRBV28
CASSSQTGGYSQPQHF
>TRBV5-6
CASSPLGPTVPYEQYF
>TRBV28
CASSLVSEGTGDRADYGYTF
>TRBV27
CASSYTGIYSGANGLTF
>TRBV28
CASSLPGGEAFF
>TRBV5-1
CASGGILAGGYEQYF
>TRBV6-6
CASGGSGETDTQYF
>TRBV5-1
CASSLGSLSTEAFF
>TRBV11-2
CASRRIQGYEQYF
>TRBV2
CASSVDRNYNSPLHF
>TRBV7-7
CASSPRSQETQYF
>TRBV5-5
CASSTISPTQGRRDEQYF
>TRBV28
CASSRPQGAPNYGYTF
>TRBV10-3
CAISDSRTGVNIQYF
>TRBV7-3
CASSLRDRSYNEQFF
>TRBV11-2
CASSSTSGRQETQYF
>TRBV7-9
CASSFHGASDEQYF
>TRBV28
CASSSLGPNPYF
>TRBV6-1
CASSQRQGGGNEQFF